The 17 T cell receptor beta chains below all came from one sample that was sequenced in a study of blood T cell repertoires in COVID-19. Profiling relied on immunoSEQ multiplex PCR, and the TCRdb table lists in-frame clones only, not all of them. The data hold roughly 200,000 clones, with roughly 83% observed a single time. Sequenced sample: peripheral blood. Source of these receptors: a human donor in a cohort sampled during active COVID-19.

The rearrangement uses TRBV11-2 and TRBJ1-3, with D possibly being TRBD1 (6 bases). Trimming cost V 7 bases and J 6 bases, with 10 bases left between them. CDR3 length: 12 amino acids. Germline-derived CDR1 and CDR2 are SGHAT and FQNNGV. CDR3 DNA: TGTGCCAGCATCACAGGGACAAACACCATATATTTT. Its translation is CASITGTNTIYF.

J is TRBJ1-4 and V is TRBV7-2, with D tentatively TRBD1 (5 bases). This CDR3 contains 15 residues. Trimming shortened V by 3 bases and J by 2 bases, and 10 bases separated the two germline ends. Germline values: CDR1 SGHTA, CDR2 FQGNSA. The CDR3 loop reads CASSFGGSTNEKLFF. The CDR3 coding sequence is TGTGCCAGCAGCTTCGGGGGGTCGACTAATGAAAAACTGTTTTTT.

The chain employs TRBV14 and TRBJ1-2; 9 positions agree with TRBD1. The CDR3 consists of 17 residues. The V gene's germline CDR1 is SGHDN and CDR2 FVKESK. The V and J ends lost 4 bases and 6 bases, in that order; junction bases with no gene match: 15. CDR3 sequence (DNA): TGTGCCAGCAGCCCAGGACAGGGGATCGGGTTGGTAGATGGCTACACCTTC. Its protein product is CASSPGQGIGLVDGYTF.

V and J are TRBV9 and TRBJ1-3; D call uncertain. The V end was cut by 0 bases, the J end by 0 bases, with 10 bases between. There are 16 residues in the CDR3. Germline assignment: CDR1 SGDLS and CDR2 YYNGEE. The CDR3 here is CASSVATGSSGNTIYF. The CDR3 DNA follows: TGTGCCAGCAGCGTAGCTACGGGGAGCTCTGGAAACACCATATATTTT.

Remarks on this clone: This sample includes further DNA sequences coding for the same CDR3. The chain links TRBV3-1 (or the pseudogene TRBV3-2) to TRBJ1-2; TRBD1 matches at 7 bases. The CDR3 has 16 amino acids. Germline CDR1 and CDR2: LGHDT and YNNKEL (reference sequence). The trim removed 0 bases at V and 2 bases at J, leaving 6 bases unmatched. CDR3 sequence (DNA): TGTGCCAGCAGCCAAGAGAGTCTACAGGGGAACTATGGCTACACCTTC. Its protein product is CASSQESLQGNYGYTF.

This clone was recorded only once. The gene calls are TRBV6-2 or TRBV6-3 and TRBJ2-7, with 9 bases lining up with TRBD2. This CDR3 is 14 amino acids long. The J segment lost 3 bases and the V segment lost 7 bases, leaving 7 bases of the junction unmatched. The germline V gene has CDR1 MNHEY and CDR2 SVGEGT. The DNA for the CDR3 is TGTGCCAGCACCCCCATAGCGGGAGTCTACGAGCAGTACTTC. Its protein product is CASTPIAGVYEQYF.

This clone was found once. The rearrangement joins TRBV6-4 to TRBJ1-1; no firm D call. The V gene lost 4 bases and the J gene lost 4 bases, with 13 bases spanning the gap. CDR1 is MRHNA and CDR2 is SNTAGT in the germline V gene. The CDR3 runs 14 residues. CDR3 sequence (DNA): TGTGCCAGCAGTGCGCACCGGGAGGGCACTGAAGCTTTCTTT. Translated, it gives CASSAHREGTEAFF.

The rearrangement uses TRBV10-3 and TRBJ1-4; TRBD1 is a possible D gene (5 bases). The germline V and J ends were trimmed by 2 bases and 7 bases, with 11 bases remaining between them. Germline V gene sequence: CDR1 ENHRY, CDR2 SYGVKD. The CDR3 totals 14 residues. CDR3 loop: CAISEGGESEKLFF. The CDR3 nucleotides read TGTGCCATCAGTGAGGGGGGGGAGAGTGAAAAACTGTTTTTT.

The V and J genes are TRBV7-3 and TRBJ2-7; 9 bases are a match to TRBD2. The CDR3 is 15 residues long. Germline V gives CDR1 SGHTA, CDR2 FQGTGA. V shed 1 base and J 3 bases; nucleotides not matched to a gene: 4. CDR3 in amino acids: CASSLMAGGGYEQYF. The CDR3 DNA reads TGTGCCAGCAGCTTAATGGCGGGAGGGGGCTACGAGCAGTACTTC.

Turning to this clone: Other DNA sequences in the sample encode the same CDR3. The rearrangement uses TRBV27 and TRBJ1-2; the D is unclear. V lost 2 bases to trimming and J lost 2 bases, with 6 bases between them. Germline V lookup: CDR1 MNHEY, CDR2 SMNVEV (reference sequence). The CDR3 spans 13 residues. In DNA form, the CDR3 reads TGTGCCAGCAGTTTAGCCGGGAACTATGGCTACACCTTC. Translation: CASSLAGNYGYTF.

This chain links TRBV9 with TRBJ2-7, with D unresolved. Deletions cut 0 bases from V and 0 bases from J, with 10 bases between. The CDR3 is 15 amino acids. CDR1 is SGDLS and CDR2 is YYNGEE in the germline V gene. As DNA, the CDR3 is TGTGCCAGCAGCGTAGAGGCGGCTAGCTCCTACGAGCAGTACTTC. Protein sequence: CASSVEAASSYEQYF. Looking up the rest from reference TRBV9 and TRBJ2-7 gives the full variable domain: DSGVTQTPKHLITATGQRVTLRCSPRSGDLSVYWYQQSLDQGLQFLIQYYNGEERAKGNILERFSAQQFPDLHSELNLSSLELGDSALYFCASSVEAASSYEQYFGPGTRLTVT.

The V gene is TRBV7-9, the J gene TRBJ2-7; D is perhaps TRBD1 (6 bases). Trimming took 4 bases from V and 2 from J, leaving 15 bases between them. This CDR3 is 15 amino acids long. Germline V gene data show CDR1 as SEHNR and CDR2 as FQNEAQ (reference sequence). The CDR3: CASSYPGQLAYEQYF. CDR3 nucleotide sequence: TGTGCCAGCAGCTACCCGGGACAACTCGCCTACGAGCAGTACTTC.

V and J are TRBV2 and TRBJ2-7, with unresolved D. Trimming stripped 6 bases from V and 5 bases from J, with 11 bases between. In germline, CDR1 is SNHLY, CDR2 FYNNEI. The CDR3 loop spans 12 amino acids. CDR3 sequence: CASRAPGHEQYF. The DNA of the CDR3 is TGTGCCAGCAGGGCCCCTGGGCACGAGCAGTACTTC.

The genes are TRBV7-9 and TRBJ2-7; D is perhaps TRBD1 (6 bases). Trimming took off 3 bases at V and 2 bases at J, with 14 bases between the two ends. In germline, CDR1 is SEHNR, CDR2 FQNEAQ (reference sequence). The CDR3 has 15 residues. The CDR3 nucleotides read TGTGCCAGCAGCTTTCCACCAGGGGCCCCCTACGAGCAGTACTTC. Protein product: CASSFPPGAPYEQYF.

V gene TRBV24-1 combines with J gene TRBJ2-5; 9 bases are shared with TRBD1. CDR3 length equals 16 residues. V lost 2 bases to trimming and J lost 4 bases; unmatched junction nucleotides: 7. From germline, CDR1 is KGHDR and CDR2 SFDVKD. In DNA form, the CDR3 reads TGTGCCACCAGTGATTCGGGGACAGGGAGTAGAGAGACCCAGTACTTC. It yields the protein CATSDSGTGSRETQYF.

The chain has TRBV4-2 and TRBJ2-1; 9 nucleotides match TRBD1. Germline V gives CDR1 LGHNA, CDR2 YNFKEQ. V lost 8 bases, J lost 6 bases, and 11 bases stayed unmatched. The CDR3 consists of 15 residues. CDR3 region: CASGSPGTGINEQFF. In DNA form, the CDR3 reads TGTGCCAGCGGCTCCCCCGGGACAGGGATCAATGAGCAGTTCTTC.

The rearrangement joins TRBV10-3 to TRBJ2-7, with D possibly matching TRBD2 (6 bases). Germline CDR1 and CDR2: ENHRY and SYGVKD. V was pared by 7 bases and J by 1 base, with 14 bases between. The CDR3 sequence is 14 residues long. In DNA form, the CDR3 reads TGTGCCATCAAAAGGCGGGACGGATCCTACGAGCAGTACTTC. Protein sequence: CAIKRRDGSYEQYF.